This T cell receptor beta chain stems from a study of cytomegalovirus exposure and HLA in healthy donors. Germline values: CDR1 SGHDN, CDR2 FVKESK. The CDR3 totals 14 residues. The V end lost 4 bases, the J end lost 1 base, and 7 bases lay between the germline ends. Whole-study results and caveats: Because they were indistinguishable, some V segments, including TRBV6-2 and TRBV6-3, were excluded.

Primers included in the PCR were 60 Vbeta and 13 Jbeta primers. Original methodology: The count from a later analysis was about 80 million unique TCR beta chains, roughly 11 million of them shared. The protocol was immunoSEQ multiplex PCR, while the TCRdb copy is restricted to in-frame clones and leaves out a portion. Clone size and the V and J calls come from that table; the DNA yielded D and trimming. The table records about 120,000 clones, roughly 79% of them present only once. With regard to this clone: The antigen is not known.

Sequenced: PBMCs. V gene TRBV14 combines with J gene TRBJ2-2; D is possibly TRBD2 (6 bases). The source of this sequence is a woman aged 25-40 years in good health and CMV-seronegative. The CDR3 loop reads CASSRDWNTGELFF. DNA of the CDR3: TGTGCCAGCAGCCGGGACTGGAACACCGGGGAGCTGTTTTTT.